This paragraph reports one TCR beta chain. Its antigen is unidentified. The time point is: week 47, end of study. Vaccinated patients received 300 ug of mutant IDH1 20-mer peptide per dose, with topical imiquimod. During weeks 1, 3, 5, 7, 11, 15, 19 and 23, patients received eight vaccinations. Some clones are missing from TCRdb's copy, which holds only in-frame ones; the method was immunoSEQ multiplex PCR. The profile shows tens of thousands of clones, approximately 86% of them singletons. The V end lost 3 bases, the J end lost 5 bases, and 8 bases lay between the germline ends. Germline V gives CDR1 LNHDA, CDR2 SQIVND (reference sequence). This CDR3 has 13 residues. The data belong to a study of a mutant IDH1 vaccine in newly diagnosed glioma. Study overall: Commencement of vaccination occurred 4-6 weeks following radiotherapy alone, or concurrently with temozolomide cycles. Points from the study as a whole: Shifts in the top peripheral T cell clonotypes seemed unrelated to pseudoprogression.

The specimen comprised PBMCs, sampled from a glioma patient whose treatment included an IDH1 peptide vaccine. The TCR was taken from a man in his late teens or twenties with glioma. Some clones in this sample may be carry-over from other donors' samples. This chain joins TRBV19 and TRBJ1-5; D unresolved. The CDR3 coding sequence is TGTGCCAGTAGTATCACAGCTTATCAGCCCCAGCATTTT. The encoded protein is CASSITAYQPQHF.